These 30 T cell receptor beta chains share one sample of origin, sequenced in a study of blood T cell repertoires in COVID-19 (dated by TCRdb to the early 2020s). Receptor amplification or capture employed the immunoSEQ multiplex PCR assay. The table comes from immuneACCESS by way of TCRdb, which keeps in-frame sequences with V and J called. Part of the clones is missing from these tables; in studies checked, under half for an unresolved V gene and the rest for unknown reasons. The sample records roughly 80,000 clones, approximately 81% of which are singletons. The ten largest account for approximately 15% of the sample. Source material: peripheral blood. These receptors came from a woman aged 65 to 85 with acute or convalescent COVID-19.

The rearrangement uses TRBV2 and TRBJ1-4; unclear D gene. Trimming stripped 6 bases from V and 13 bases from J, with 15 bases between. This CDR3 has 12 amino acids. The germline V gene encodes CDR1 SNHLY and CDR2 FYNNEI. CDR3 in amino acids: CASSESFGRLFF. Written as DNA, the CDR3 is TGTGCCAGCAGCGAAAGTTTCGGTAGACTGTTTTTT.

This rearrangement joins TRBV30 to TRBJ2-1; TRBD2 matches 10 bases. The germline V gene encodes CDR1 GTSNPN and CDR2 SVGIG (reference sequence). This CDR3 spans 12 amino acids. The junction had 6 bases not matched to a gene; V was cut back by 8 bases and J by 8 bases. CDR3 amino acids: CARQREGDEQFF. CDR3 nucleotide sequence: TGTGCCCGCCAGCGGGAGGGCGATGAGCAGTTCTTC.

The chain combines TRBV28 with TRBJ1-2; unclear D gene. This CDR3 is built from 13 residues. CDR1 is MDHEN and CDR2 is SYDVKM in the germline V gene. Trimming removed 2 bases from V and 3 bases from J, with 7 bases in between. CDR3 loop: CASSLGTYYGYTF. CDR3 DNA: TGTGCCAGCAGTTTAGGCACCTACTATGGCTACACCTTC.

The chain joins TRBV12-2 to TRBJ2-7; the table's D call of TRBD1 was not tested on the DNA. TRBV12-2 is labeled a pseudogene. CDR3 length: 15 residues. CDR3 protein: CASRLGRDRSYEQYV. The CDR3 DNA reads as TGTGCAAGTCGCTTAGGACGGGACAGGTCTTACGAGCAGTACGTC.

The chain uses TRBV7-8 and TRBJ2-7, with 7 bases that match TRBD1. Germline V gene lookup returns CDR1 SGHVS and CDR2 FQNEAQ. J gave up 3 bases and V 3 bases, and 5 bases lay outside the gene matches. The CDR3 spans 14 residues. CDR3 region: CASSFGTVNYEQYV. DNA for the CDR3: TGTGCCAGCAGCTTTGGGACAGTGAACTACGAGCAGTACGTC.

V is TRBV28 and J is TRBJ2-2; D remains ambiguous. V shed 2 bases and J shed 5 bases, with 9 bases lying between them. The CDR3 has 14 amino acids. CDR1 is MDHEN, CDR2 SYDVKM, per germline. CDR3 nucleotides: TGTGCCAGCAGTTTAGAGAGAATTACCGGGGAGCTGTTTTTT. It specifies CASSLERITGELFF. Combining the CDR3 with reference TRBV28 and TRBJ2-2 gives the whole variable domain DVKVTQSSRYLVKRTGEKVFLECVQDMDHENMFWYRQDPGLGLRLIYFSYDVKMKEKGDIPEGYSVSREKKERFSLILESASTNQTSMYLCASSLERITGELFFGEGSRLTVL.

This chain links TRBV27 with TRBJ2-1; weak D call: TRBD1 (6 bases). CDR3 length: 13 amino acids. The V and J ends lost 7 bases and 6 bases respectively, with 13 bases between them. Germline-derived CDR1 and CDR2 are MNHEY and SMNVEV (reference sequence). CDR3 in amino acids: CASKAWDTNEQFF. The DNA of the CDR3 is TGTGCCAGCAAGGCATGGGACACCAATGAGCAGTTCTTC.

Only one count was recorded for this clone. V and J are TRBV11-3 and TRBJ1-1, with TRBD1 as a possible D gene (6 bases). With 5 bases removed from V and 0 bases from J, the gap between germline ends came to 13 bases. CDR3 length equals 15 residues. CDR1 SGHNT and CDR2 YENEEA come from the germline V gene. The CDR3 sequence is CASSPAGQLNTEAFF. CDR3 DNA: TGTGCCAGCAGCCCTGCTGGACAGCTGAACACTGAAGCTTTCTTT. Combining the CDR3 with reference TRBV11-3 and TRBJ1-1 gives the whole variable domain EAGVVQSPRYKIIEKKQPVAFWCNPISGHNTLYWYLQNLGQGPELLIRYENEEAVDDSQLPKDRFSAERLKGVDSTLKIQPAELGDSAVYLCASSPAGQLNTEAFFGQGTRLTVV.

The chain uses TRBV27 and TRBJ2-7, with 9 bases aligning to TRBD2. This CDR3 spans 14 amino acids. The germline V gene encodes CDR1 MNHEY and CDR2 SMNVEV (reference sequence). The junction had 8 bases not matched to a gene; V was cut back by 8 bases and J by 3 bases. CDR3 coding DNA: TGTGCCAGCGCACCTAGCGGGACATTCTACGAGCAGTACGTC. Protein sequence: CASAPSGTFYEQYV.

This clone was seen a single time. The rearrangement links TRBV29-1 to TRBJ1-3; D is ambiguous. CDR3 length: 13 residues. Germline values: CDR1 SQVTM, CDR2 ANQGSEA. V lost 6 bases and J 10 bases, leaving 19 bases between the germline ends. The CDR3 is CSVILFGSTTIYF. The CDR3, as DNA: TGCAGCGTGATTCTTTTCGGGAGCACGACCATATATTTT.

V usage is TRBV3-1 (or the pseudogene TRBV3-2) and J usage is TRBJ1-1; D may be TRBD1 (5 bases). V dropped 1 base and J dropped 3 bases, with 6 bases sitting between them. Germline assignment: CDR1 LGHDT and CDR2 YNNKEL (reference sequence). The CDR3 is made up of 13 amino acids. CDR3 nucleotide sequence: TGTGCCAGCAGCCAAGCAGGGTACACTGAAGCTTTCTTT. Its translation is CASSQAGYTEAFF.

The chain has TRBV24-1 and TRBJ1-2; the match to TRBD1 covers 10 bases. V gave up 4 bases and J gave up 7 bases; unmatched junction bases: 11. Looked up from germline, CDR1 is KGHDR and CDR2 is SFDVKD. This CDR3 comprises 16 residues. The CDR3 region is CATSDQGQGFSIGYTF. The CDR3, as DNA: TGTGCCACCAGTGACCAGGGACAGGGGTTCTCGATTGGCTACACCTTC.

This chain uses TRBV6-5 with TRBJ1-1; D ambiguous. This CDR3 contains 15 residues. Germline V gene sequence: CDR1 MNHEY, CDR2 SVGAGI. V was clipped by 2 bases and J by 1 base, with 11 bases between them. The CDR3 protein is CASSYTGSQNTEAFF. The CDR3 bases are TGTGCCAGCAGTTACACGGGAAGTCAGAACACTGAAGCTTTCTTT.

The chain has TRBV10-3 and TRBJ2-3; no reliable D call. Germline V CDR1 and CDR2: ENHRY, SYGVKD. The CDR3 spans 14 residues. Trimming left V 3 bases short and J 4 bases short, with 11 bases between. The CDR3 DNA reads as TGTGCCATCAGTGAACGAGATCTTGCAGATACGCAGTATTTT. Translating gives CAISERDLADTQYF.

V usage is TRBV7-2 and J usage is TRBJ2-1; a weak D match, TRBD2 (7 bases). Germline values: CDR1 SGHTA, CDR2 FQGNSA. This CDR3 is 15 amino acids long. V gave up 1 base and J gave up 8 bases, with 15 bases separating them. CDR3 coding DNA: TGTGCCAGCAGCTTAGTACGGGGGGCTTTCTATGAGCAGTTCTTC. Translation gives CASSLVRGAFYEQFF. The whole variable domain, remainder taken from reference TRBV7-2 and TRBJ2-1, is GAGVSQSPSNKVTEKGKDVELRCDPISGHTALYWYRQSLGQGLEFLIYFQGNSAPDKSGLPSDRFSAERTGGSVSTLTIQRTQQEDSAVYLCASSLVRGAFYEQFFGPGTRLTVL.

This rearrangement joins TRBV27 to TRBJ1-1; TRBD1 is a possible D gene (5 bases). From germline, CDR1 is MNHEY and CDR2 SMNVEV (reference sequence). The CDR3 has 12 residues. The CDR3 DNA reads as TGTGTTAGAAGGGGAGGGGTCACTGAAGCTTTCTTT. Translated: CVRRGGVTEAFF.

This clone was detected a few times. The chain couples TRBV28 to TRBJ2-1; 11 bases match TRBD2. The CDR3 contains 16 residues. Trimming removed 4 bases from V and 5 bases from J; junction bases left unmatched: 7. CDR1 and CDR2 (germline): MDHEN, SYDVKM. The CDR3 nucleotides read TGTGCCAGCAGTTCCTTACTAGCGGGGGAGAACAATGAGCAGTTCTTC. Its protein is CASSSLLAGENNEQFF. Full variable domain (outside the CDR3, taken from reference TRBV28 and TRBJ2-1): DVKVTQSSRYLVKRTGEKVFLECVQDMDHENMFWYRQDPGLGLRLIYFSYDVKMKEKGDIPEGYSVSREKKERFSLILESASTNQTSMYLCASSSLLAGENNEQFFGPGTRLTVL.

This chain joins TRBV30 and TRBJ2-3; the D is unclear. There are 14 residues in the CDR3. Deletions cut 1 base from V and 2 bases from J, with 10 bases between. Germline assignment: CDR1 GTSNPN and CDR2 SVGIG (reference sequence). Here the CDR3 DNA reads TGTGCCTGGAGTGGAACTACCTACACAGATACGCAGTATTTT. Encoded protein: CAWSGTTYTDTQYF.

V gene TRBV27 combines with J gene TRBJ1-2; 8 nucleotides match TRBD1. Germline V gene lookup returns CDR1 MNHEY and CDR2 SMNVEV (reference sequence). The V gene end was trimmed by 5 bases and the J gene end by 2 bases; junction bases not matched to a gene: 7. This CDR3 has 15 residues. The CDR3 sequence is CASSPQGGWNYGYTF. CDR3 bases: TGTGCCAGCAGTCCACAGGGGGGGTGGAACTATGGCTACACCTTC.

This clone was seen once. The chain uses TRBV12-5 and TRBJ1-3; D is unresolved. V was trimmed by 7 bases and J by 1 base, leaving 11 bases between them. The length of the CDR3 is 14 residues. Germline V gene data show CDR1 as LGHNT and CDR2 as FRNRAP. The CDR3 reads CASAPEGSGNTIYF. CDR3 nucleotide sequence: TGTGCTAGTGCCCCGGAGGGATCTGGAAACACCATATATTTT.

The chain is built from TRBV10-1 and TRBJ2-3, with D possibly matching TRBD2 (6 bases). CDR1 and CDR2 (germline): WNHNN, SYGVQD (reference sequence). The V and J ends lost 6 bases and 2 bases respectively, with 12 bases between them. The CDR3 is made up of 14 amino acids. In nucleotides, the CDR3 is TGCGCCAGCAGCCGGGACTCCCCCACAGATACGCAGTATTTT. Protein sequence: CASSRDSPTDTQYF.

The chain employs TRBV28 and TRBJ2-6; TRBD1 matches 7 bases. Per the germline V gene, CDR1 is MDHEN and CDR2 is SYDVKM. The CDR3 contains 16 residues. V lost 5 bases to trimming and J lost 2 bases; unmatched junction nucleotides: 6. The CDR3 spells CASSKGQSAGANVLTF. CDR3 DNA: TGTGCCAGCAGTAAGGGACAGTCGGCTGGGGCCAACGTCCTGACTTTC.

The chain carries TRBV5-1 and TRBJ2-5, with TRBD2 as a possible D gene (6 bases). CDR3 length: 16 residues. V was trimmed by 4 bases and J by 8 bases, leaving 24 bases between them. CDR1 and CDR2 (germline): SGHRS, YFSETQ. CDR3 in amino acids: CASSPRGAGTRGTQYF. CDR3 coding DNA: TGCGCCAGCAGCCCGCGCGGGGCCGGGACCCGGGGAACCCAGTACTTC.

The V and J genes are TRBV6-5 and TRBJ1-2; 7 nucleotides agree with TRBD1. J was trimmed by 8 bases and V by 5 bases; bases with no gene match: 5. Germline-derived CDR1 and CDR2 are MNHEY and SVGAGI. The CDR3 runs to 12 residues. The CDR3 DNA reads TGTGCCAGCAGTATTGACAGGGACGGCTACACCTTC. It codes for CASSIDRDGYTF.

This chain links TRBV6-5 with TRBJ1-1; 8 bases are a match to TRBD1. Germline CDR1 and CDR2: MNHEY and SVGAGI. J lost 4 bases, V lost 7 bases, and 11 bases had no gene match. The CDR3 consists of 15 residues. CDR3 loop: CASTYSQGAVTEAFF. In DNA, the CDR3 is TGTGCCAGCACATATTCGCAGGGGGCGGTCACTGAAGCTTTCTTT.

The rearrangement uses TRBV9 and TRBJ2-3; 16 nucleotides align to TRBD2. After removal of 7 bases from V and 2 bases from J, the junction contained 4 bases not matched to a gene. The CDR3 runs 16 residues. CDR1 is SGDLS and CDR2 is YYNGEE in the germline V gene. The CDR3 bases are TGTGCCAGCGGGACTAGCGGGAGGGGGGTCACAGATACGCAGTATTTT. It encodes CASGTSGRGVTDTQYF.

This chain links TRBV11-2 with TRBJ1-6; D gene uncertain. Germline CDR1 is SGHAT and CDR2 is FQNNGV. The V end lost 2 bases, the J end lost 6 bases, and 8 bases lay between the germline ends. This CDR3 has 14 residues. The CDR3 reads CASSLRPGNSPLHF. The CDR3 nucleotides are TGTGCCAGCAGCTTACGGCCGGGTAATTCACCCCTCCACTTT. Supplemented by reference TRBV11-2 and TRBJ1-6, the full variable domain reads EAGVAQSPRYKIIEKRQSVAFWCNPISGHATLYWYQQILGQGPKLLIQFQNNGVVDDSQLPKDRFSAERLKGVDSTLKIQPAKLEDSAVYLCASSLRPGNSPLHFGNGTRLTVT.

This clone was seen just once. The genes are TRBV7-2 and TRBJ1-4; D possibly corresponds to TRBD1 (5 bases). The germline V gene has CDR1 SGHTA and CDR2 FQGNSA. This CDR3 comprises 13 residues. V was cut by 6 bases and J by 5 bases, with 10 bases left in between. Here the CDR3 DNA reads TGTGCCAGCAGACTAAGGACAAATGAAAAACTGTTTTTT. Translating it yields CASRLRTNEKLFF.

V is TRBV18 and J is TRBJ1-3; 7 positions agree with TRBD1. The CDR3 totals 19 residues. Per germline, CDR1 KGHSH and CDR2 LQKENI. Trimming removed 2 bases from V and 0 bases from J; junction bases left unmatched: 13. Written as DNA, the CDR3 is TGTGCCAGCTCACCAATAAGACAGGGAGTGGGCTACTCTGGAAACACCATATATTTT. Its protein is CASSPIRQGVGYSGNTIYF.

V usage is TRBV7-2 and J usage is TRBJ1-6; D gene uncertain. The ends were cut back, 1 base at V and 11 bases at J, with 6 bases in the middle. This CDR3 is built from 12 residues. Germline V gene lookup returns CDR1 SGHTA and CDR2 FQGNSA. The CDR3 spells CASSLGRAPLHF. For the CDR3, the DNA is TGTGCCAGCAGCTTAGGCCGGGCACCCCTCCACTTT. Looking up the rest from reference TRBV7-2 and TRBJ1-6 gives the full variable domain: GAGVSQSPSNKVTEKGKDVELRCDPISGHTALYWYRQSLGQGLEFLIYFQGNSAPDKSGLPSDRFSAERTGGSVSTLTIQRTQQEDSAVYLCASSLGRAPLHFGNGTRLTVT.